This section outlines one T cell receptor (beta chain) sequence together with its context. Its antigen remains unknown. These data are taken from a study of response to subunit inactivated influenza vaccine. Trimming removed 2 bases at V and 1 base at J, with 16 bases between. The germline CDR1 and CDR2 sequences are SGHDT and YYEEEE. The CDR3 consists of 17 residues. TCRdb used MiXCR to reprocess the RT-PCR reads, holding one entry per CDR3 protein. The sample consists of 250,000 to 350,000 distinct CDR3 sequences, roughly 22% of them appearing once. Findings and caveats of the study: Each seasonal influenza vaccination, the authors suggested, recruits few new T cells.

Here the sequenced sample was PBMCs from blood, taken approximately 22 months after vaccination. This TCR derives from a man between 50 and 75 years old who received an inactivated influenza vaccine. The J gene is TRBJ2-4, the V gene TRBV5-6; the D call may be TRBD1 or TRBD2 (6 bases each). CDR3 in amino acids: CASSFRGSGYAKNIQYF. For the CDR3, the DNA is TGTGCCAGCAGCTTCAGGGGTAGCGGATATGCCAAAAACATTCAGTACTTC. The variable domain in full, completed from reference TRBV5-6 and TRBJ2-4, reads DAGVTQSPTHLIKTRGQQVTLRCSPKSGHDTVSWYQQALGQGPQFIFQYYEEEERQRGNFPDRFSGHQFPNYSSELNVNALLLGDSALYLCASSFRGSGYAKNIQYFGAGTRLSVL.